The TCR beta chain described here comes from a study of blood T cell repertoires in COVID-19. Germline lookup yields CDR1 GTSNPN and CDR2 SVGIG (reference sequence). The germline V and J ends were trimmed by 5 bases and 1 base, with 15 bases remaining between them. The CDR3 consists of 14 residues. The repertoire was sequenced with immunoSEQ multiplex PCR; TCRdb's copy has only in-frame clones and lacks some. The sample lists about 250,000 clones, about nine tenths occurring once. This chain connects TRBV30 to TRBJ2-7; TRBD1 might be the D (6 bases). Input material: peripheral blood. The receptor comes from an older woman who had recovered from COVID-19. In nucleotides, the CDR3 is TGTGCCTGGTGGCCCCGGACAGCATCCTACGAGCAGTACTTC. Translation: CAWWPRTASYEQYF.